A selection of T cell receptor beta chains follows, all from one sample in a study of shared clonotypes between healthy human individuals. Here immunoSEQ multiplex PCR was the method, and the copy in TCRdb shows in-frame clones only, minus some. The repertoire holds about 2.3 million clones, with approximately 95% as singletons. The sequenced material came from naive CD4+ T cells from PBMCs. These receptors were obtained from a man in his late teens or twenties in good health. Some clones in this sample may be carry-over from other donors' samples. Each CDR3 is given with its conserved first and last residue. Each record gives: clone size, D gene, J gene, V gene, CDR3 DNA, CDR3 protein. D genes are given only for firm matches. Expanded clones get a size class; other rows say once, few or many, or leave the size out.

. | TRBD2 | TRBJ2-5 | TRBV19 | TGTGCCAGTAGCAATATAGCGGGAGGAGAGACCCAGTACTTC | CASSNIAGGETQYF
. | TRBD1 | TRBJ2-7 | TRBV19 | TGTGCCAGTAGTACCGGGACAGTCTACGAGCAGTACTTC | CASSTGTVYEQYF
. | . | TRBJ2-1 | TRBV7-9 | TGTGCCAGCAGCTCCCTCAATGAGCAGTTCTTC | CASSSLNEQFF
. | TRBD1 | TRBJ2-3 | TRBV19 | TGTGCCAGTAGACGACAGGGGGGTGGCACAGATACGCAGTATTTT | CASRRQGGGTDTQYF
. | . | TRBJ1-1 | TRBV6-1 | TGTGCCAGCAGTGTAAGAGGGCGGGCTGAAGCTTTCTTT | CASSVRGRAEAFF
. | TRBD2 | TRBJ2-1 | TRBV5-1 | TGCGCCAGCAGCTTGGAGCGGGAGGGCCGGGAGCAGTTCTTC | CASSLEREGREQFF
. | . | TRBJ2-1 | TRBV5-1 | TGCGCCAGCAGATCCGGGACCAGCTCCTACAATGAGCAGTTCTTC | CASRSGTSSYNEQFF
once | . | TRBJ1-6 | TRBV6-5 | TGTGCCAGCAGTTACGGAGGGGGAGTTTTATTGCGGCTGCTCCACTTT | CASSYGGGVLLRLLHF
. | TRBD2 | TRBJ2-5 | TRBV18 | TGTGCCAGCTCACCACCCGGGGGGAACCAAGAGACCCAGTACTTC | CASSPPGGNQETQYF
. | . | TRBJ1-3 | TRBV19 | TGTGCCAGTAGTATTGATACTGCGTGGGAGGGAAACACCATATATTTT | CASSIDTAWEGNTIYF
. | . | TRBJ2-3 | TRBV28 | TGTGCCAGCTGCACAAAAGGGGGGGGAACAGATACGCAGTATTTT | CASCTKGGGTDTQYF
. | . | TRBJ2-6 | TRBV12-5 | TGTGCTAGTGGTCCGGACAGCGCCCCTGGGGCCAACGTCCTGACTTTC | CASGPDSAPGANVLTF
. | . | TRBJ2-2 | TRBV19 | TGTGCCAGTAGCAGAGGGCAGGGGTCGAACACCGGGGAGCTGTTTTTT | CASSRGQGSNTGELFF
. | . | TRBJ1-1 | TRBV29-1 | TGCAGCGTACGACCCGGGTTATCTGAAGCTTTCTTT | CSVRPGLSEAFF
. | TRBD1 | TRBJ2-3 | TRBV6-5 | TGTGCCACCCGGGACAGGGGCACAGATACGCAGTATTTT | CATRDRGTDTQYF
. | . | TRBJ1-6 | TRBV5-1 | TGCGCCAGCAGCTTGGTTGCGGGGTCTAATTCACCCCTCCACTTT | CASSLVAGSNSPLHF
. | . | TRBJ2-1 | TRBV30 | TGTGCCTGCACTTCGACAGCGTCCTACAATGAGCAGTTCTTC | CACTSTASYNEQFF
. | . | TRBJ1-2 | TRBV28 | TGTGCCAGCAGTCCCTATCCCAGGGCCGTAAACTATGGCTACACCTTC | CASSPYPRAVNYGYTF
. | . | TRBJ1-5 | TRBV28 | TGTGCCAGCAGTTTAACAGGTAATATTCAGCCCCAGCATTTT | CASSLTGNIQPQHF
. | . | TRBJ2-3 | TRBV5-5 | TGTGCCAGCACCCCAGGGGAAGATACGCAGTATTTT | CASTPGEDTQYF
once | . | TRBJ2-5 | TRBV30 | TGTGCCTGGAGTGTATCCAGGGCCCACCAAGAGACCCAGTACTTC | CAWSVSRAHQETQYF